This TCR beta chain was sequenced for a study of T cell responses to AZD1222 COVID-19 vaccine. Worth noting for this clone: Different DNA sequences within this sample yield the same CDR3.

Sequencing was performed with immunoSEQ multiplex PCR; in TCRdb, only in-frame clones are kept and a portion is missing. The sample lists about 120,000 clones, 85% to 95% seen once, with 2.5% to 3.5% in the top ten. This material consisted of peripheral blood, taken on day 0 of AZD1222 vaccination. The receptor was isolated from an adult in good health.

CDR3 coding DNA: TGTGCCAGCAGTGACAGTTCTTACAATGAGCAGTTCTTC. This codes for CASSDSSYNEQFF. V is TRBV6-4 and J is TRBJ2-1; D gene ambiguous. The germline V gene has CDR1 MRHNA and CDR2 SNTAGT. CDR3 size: 13 residues. The V gene lost 2 bases and the J gene lost 4 bases, with 6 bases spanning the gap.